These 2 T cell receptor beta chains came from one sample sequenced in a study of CD8+ T cells in alopecia areata. Indicated treatment: oral pan-JAK inhibitor, 5-10 mg twice daily. Reverse transcribed after extraction, RNA yielded cDNA as the sequencing template. Only in-frame clones appear in the TCRdb table, and some are missing; sequencing was by immunoSEQ multiplex PCR. The sample has hundreds of thousands of clones, roughly 63% seen once. The material was CD4+ T cells sorted from blood, obtained at roughly week 52, from a patient treated with tofacitinib. All receptors come from a human donor with alopecia areata.

This clone has only a few counts. J is TRBJ2-7 and V is TRBV5-1; possible D gene TRBD1, 5 bases. The germline V gene encodes CDR1 SGHRS and CDR2 YFSETQ. Trimming took off 2 bases at V and 5 bases at J, with 14 bases between the two ends. The CDR3 covers 14 residues. The chain's CDR3 is CASSLNTQDHEQYF. In DNA, the CDR3 is TGCGCCAGCAGCTTAAATACACAGGATCACGAGCAGTACTTC.

V and J are TRBV6-6 and TRBJ2-6; perhaps TRBD2 as D (5 bases). Deletions cut 2 bases from V and 3 bases from J, with 8 bases between. The CDR3 is made up of 15 amino acids. Germline-derived CDR1 and CDR2 are MNHNY and SVGAGI (reference sequence). The CDR3 nucleotides read TGTGCCAGCAGTTACGACGGGGTTGGGGCCAACGTCCTGACTTTC. This encodes CASSYDGVGANVLTF.